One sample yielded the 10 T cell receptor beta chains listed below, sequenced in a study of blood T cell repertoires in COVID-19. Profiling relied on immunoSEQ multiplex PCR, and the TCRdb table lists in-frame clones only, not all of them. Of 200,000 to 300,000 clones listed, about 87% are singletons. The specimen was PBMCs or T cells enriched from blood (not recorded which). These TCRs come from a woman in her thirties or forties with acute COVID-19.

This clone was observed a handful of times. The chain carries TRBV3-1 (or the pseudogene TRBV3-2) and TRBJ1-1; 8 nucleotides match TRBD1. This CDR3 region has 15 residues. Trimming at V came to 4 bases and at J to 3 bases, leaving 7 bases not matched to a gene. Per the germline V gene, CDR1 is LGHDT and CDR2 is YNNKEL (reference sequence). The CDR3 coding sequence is TGTGCCAGCAGCCTCGCCGGGACAGGTCACACTGAAGCTTTCTTT. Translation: CASSLAGTGHTEAFF.

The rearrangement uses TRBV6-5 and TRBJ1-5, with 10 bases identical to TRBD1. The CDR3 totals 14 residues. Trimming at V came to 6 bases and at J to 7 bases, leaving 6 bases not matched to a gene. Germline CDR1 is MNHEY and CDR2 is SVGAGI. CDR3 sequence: CASRGTGVGQPQHF. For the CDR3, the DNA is TGTGCCAGCAGGGGGACAGGGGTAGGCCAGCCCCAGCATTTT.

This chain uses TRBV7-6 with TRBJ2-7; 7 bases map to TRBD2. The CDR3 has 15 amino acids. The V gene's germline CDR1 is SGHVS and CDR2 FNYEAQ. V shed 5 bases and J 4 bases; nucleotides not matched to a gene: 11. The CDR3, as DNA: TGTGCCAGCAGCGGGGGGGGAGGACCATCATACGAGCAGTACTTC. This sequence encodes CASSGGGGPSYEQYF.

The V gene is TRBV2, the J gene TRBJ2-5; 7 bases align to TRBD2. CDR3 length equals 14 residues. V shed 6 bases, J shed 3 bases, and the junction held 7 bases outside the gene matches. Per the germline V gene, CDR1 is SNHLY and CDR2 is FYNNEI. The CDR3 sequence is CASRGVSGEETQYF. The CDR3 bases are TGTGCCAGCAGGGGAGTGAGCGGGGAAGAGACCCAGTACTTC.

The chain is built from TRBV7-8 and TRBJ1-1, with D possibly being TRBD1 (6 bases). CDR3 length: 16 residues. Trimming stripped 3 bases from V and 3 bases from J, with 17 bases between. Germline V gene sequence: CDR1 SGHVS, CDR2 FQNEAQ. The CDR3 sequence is CASSFIQGRRDTEAFF. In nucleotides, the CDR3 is TGTGCCAGCAGCTTTATACAGGGAAGGAGAGACACTGAAGCTTTCTTT.

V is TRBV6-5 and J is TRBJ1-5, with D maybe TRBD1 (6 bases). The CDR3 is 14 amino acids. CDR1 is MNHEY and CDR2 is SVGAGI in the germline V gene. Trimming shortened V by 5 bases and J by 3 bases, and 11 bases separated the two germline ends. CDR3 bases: TGTGCCAGCAGTCTACAGGGTTACAATCAGCCCCAGCATTTT. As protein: CASSLQGYNQPQHF.

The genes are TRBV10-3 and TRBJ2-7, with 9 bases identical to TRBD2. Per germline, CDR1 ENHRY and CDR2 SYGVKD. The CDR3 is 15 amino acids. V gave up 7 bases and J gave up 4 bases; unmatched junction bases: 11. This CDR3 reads CAIKVAGDLLYEQYF. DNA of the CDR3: TGTGCCATCAAGGTAGCGGGGGACCTTCTTTACGAGCAGTACTTC.

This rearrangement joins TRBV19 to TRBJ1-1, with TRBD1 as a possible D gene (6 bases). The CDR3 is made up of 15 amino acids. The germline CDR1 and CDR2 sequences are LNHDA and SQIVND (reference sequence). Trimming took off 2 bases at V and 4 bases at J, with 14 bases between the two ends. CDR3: CASSISLTGSTEAFF. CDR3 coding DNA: TGTGCCAGTAGTATATCTTTGACAGGAAGCACTGAAGCTTTCTTT.

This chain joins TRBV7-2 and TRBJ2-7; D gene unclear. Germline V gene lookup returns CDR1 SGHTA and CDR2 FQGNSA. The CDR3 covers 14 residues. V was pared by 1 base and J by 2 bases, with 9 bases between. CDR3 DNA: TGTGCCAGCAGCTTAGAGAGAGGTCCCTACGAGCAGTACGTC. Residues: CASSLERGPYEQYV.

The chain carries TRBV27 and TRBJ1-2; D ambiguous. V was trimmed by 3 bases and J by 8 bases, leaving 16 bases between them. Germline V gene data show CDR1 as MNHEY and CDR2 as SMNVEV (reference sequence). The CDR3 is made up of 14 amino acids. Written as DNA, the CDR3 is TGTGCCAGCAGTTTGCGAGGACTCCCGGGAGGCTACACCTTC. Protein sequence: CASSLRGLPGGYTF.